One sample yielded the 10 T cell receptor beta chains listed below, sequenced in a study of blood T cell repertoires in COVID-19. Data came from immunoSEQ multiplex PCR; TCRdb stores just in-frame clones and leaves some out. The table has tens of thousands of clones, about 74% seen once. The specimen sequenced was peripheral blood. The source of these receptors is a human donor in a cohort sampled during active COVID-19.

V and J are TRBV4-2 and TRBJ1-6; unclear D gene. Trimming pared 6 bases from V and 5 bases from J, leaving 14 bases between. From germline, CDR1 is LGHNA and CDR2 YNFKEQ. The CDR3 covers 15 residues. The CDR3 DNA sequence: TGTGCCAGCAGAGAAAGCTGGGGAGATAATTCACCCCTCCACTTT. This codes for CASRESWGDNSPLHF.

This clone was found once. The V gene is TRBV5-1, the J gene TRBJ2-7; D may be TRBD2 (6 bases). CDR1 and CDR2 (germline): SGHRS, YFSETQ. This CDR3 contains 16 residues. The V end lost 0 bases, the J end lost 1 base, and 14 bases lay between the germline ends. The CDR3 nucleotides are TGCGCCAGCAGCTTGGGGGGGACTGGAGGGTCCTACGAGCAGTACTTC. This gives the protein CASSLGGTGGSYEQYF.

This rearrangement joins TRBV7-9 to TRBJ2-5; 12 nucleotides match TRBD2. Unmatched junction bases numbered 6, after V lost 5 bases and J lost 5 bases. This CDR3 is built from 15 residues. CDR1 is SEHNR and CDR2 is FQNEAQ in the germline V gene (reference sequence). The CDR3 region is CASSPPSGRGETQYF. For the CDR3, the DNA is TGTGCCAGCAGCCCCCCTAGCGGGAGGGGTGAGACCCAGTACTTC.

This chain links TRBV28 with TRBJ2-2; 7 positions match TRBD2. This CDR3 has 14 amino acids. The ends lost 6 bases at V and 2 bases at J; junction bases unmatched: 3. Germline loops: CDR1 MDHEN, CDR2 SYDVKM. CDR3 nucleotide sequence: TGTGCCAGCAGGGGACTACAAAACACCGGGGAGCTGTTTTTT. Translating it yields CASRGLQNTGELFF.

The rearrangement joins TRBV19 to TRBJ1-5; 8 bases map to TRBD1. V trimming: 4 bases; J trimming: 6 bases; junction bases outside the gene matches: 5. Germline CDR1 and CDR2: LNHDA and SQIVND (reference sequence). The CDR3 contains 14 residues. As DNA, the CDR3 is TGTGCCAGTAGTACTCAGGGGGCCGGTCAGCCCCAGCATTTT. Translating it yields CASSTQGAGQPQHF.

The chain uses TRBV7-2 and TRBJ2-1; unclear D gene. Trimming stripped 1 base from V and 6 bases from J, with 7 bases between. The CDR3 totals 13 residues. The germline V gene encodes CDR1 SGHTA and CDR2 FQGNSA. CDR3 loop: CASSLDTTNEQFF. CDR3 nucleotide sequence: TGTGCCAGCAGCTTAGACACTACCAATGAGCAGTTCTTC.

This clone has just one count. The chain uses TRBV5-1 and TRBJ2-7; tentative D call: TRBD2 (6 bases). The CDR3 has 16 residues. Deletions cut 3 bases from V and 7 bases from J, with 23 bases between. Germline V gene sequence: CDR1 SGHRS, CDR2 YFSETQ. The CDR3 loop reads CASSSESLAQRGEQYF. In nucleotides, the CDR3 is TGCGCCAGCAGCTCCGAATCTCTAGCGCAGAGGGGTGAGCAGTACTTC.

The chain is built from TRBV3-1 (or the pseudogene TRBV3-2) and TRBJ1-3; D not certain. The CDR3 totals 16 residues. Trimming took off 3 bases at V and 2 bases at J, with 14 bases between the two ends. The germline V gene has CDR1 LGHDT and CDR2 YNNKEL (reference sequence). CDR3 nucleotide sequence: TGTGCCAGCAGCCACAACCTCAGGCAGACTGGAAACACCATATATTTT. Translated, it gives CASSHNLRQTGNTIYF.

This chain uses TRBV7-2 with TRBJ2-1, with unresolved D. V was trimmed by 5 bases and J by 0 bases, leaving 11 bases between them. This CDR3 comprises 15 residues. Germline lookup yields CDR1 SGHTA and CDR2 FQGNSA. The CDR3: CASSPRKSSYNEQFF. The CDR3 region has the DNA TGTGCCAGCAGCCCTAGGAAGAGCTCCTACAATGAGCAGTTCTTC.

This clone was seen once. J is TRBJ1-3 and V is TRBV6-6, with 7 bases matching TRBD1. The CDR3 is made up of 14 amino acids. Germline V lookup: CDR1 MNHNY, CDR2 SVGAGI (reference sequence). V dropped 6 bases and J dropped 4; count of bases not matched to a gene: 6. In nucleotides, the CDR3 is TGTGCCAGCAGCCCACTACAGGGGGGAAACACCATATATTTT. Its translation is CASSPLQGGNTIYF.